This T cell receptor beta chain was identified during a study of CD8+ T cells in alopecia areata. Study findings and constraints: Scalp clonality and expanded CD8+ clones among the top 100 fell significantly with tofacitinib.

TCR sequencing used cDNA made by reverse transcription of extracted RNA. Clones were read by immunoSEQ multiplex PCR, and TCRdb kept only the in-frame ones, dropping some. The sample lists about 200,000 clones, over 55% occurring once. A remark on this clone: Antigen specificity is unknown.

The germline CDR1 and CDR2 sequences are MNHEY and SVGAGI. V was clipped by 6 bases and J by 4 bases, with 12 bases between them. The CDR3 runs 13 residues. Treatment here: oral pan-JAK inhibitor, 5-10 mg twice daily. The origin of this receptor is a human donor with alopecia areata. The sequences come from CD4+ T cells sorted from blood, collected at week 24, from a patient treated with tofacitinib. The chain links TRBV6-5 to TRBJ1-1; D not resolved. The CDR3 DNA reads as TGTGCCAGCAGGCAACAAAGCTCCACTGAAGCTTTCTTT. Its protein is CASRQQSSTEAFF.